What follows is one T cell receptor (beta chain) and its context. Its antigen remains unidentified. These data originate in a study of breast tumors, draining lymph nodes, adjacent tissues. TCRdb passed the multiplex PCR reads through MiXCR, listing each CDR3 protein once. The repertoire holds about 300,000 distinct CDR3 sequences, with roughly 31% as singletons. The CDR3 totals 15 residues. Trimming pared 1 base from V and 4 bases from J, leaving 11 bases between. Looked up from germline, CDR1 is LGHDT and CDR2 is YNNKEL (reference sequence). Samples came from axillary lymph nodes draining the breast cancer. Study-wide results and limits: Compared with lymph nodes, tumors were less diverse; compared with nontumor tissue, more.

The V gene is TRBV3-1, the J gene TRBJ2-1; D is unclear. Source material: axillary lymph node tissue. This clonotype was obtained from a female donor with breast cancer. Some clones in this sample may be carry-over from other donors' samples. As DNA, the CDR3 is TGTGCCAGCAGCCAAGTTACCCCGGGTTACAATGAGCAGTTCTTC. It yields the protein CASSQVTPGYNEQFF.